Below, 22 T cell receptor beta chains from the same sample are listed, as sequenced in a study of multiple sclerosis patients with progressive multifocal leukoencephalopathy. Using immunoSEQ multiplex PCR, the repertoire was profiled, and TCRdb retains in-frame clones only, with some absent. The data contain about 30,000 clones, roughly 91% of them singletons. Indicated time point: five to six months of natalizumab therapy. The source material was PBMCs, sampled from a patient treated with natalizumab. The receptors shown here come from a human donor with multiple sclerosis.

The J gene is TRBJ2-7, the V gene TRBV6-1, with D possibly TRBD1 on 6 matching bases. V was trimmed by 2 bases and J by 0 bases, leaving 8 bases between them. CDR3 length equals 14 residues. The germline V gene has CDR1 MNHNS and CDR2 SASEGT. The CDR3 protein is CASSEFRGSYEQYF. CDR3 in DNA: TGTGCCAGCAGTGAATTCAGGGGCTCCTACGAGCAGTACTTC.

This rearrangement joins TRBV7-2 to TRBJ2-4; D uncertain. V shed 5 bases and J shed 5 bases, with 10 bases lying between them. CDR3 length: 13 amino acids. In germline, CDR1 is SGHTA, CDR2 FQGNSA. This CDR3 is CASSPRTQNIQYF. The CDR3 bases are TGTGCCAGCAGCCCCCGTACGCAAAACATTCAGTACTTC.

This CDR3 reads CASSSVSSGNTIYF. CDR3 DNA sequence: TGTGCCAGTAGCTCCGTTAGCTCTGGAAACACCATATATTTT. The J gene is TRBJ1-3, the V gene TRBV19; D is ambiguous. Trimming took off 6 bases at V and 0 bases at J, with 9 bases between the two ends. Germline lookup yields CDR1 LNHDA and CDR2 SQIVND (reference sequence). The CDR3 spans 14 residues.

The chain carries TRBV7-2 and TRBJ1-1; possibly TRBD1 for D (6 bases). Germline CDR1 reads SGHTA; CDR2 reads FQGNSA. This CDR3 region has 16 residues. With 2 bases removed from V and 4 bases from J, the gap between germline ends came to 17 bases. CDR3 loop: CASSLYFQGRGTEAFF. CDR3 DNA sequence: TGTGCCAGCAGCTTATATTTTCAGGGGCGCGGCACTGAAGCTTTCTTT.

CDR3 region: CASSGLSLAKNIQYF. The CDR3 DNA follows: TGTGCCAGCAGCGGGCTTTCCTTAGCCAAAAACATTCAGTACTTC. The chain employs TRBV28 and TRBJ2-4, with D uncertain. V lost 6 bases and J lost 0, with 12 bases in between. The germline V gene has CDR1 MDHEN and CDR2 SYDVKM. This CDR3 is built from 15 residues.

The CDR3 here is CASSLDGTSEETQYF. CDR3 in DNA: TGCGCCAGCAGCCTTGACGGGACTAGCGAAGAGACCCAGTACTTC. The chain is built from TRBV5-1 and TRBJ2-5, with 10 bases identical to TRBD2. V shed 4 bases, J shed 3 bases, and the junction held 6 bases outside the gene matches. Germline V CDR1 and CDR2: SGHRS, YFSETQ. CDR3 size: 15 residues.

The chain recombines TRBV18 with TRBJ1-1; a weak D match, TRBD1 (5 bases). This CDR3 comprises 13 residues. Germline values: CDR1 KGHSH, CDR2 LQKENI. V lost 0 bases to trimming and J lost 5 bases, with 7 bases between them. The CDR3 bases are TGTGCCAGCTCACCACCCGGGGGGACTGAAGCTTTCTTT. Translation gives CASSPPGGTEAFF.

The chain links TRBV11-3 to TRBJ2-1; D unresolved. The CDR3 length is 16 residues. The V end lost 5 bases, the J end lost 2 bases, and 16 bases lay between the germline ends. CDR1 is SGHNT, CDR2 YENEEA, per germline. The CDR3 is CASSLETSDPYNEQFF. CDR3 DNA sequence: TGTGCCAGCAGCCTGGAGACCAGCGACCCCTACAATGAGCAGTTCTTC.

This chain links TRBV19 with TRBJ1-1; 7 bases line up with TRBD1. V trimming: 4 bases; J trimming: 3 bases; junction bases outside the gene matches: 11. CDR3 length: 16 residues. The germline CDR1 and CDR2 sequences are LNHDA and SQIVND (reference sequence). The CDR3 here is CASSTRQGVTDTEAFF. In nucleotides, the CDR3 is TGTGCCAGTAGTACCAGACAGGGAGTAACCGACACTGAAGCTTTCTTT.

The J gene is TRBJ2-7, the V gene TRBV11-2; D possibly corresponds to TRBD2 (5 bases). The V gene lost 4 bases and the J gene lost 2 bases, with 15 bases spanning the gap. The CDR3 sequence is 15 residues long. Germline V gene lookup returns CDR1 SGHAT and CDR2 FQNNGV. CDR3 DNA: TGTGCCAGCAGCTCGCCGGGGAGCCCCCCCTACGAGCAGTACTTC. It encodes CASSSPGSPPYEQYF.

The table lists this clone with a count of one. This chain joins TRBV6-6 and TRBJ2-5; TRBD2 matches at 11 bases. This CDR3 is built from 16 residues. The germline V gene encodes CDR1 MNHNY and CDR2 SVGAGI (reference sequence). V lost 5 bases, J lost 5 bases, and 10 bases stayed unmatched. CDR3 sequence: CASSALAGGIGETQYF. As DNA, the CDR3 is TGTGCCAGCAGTGCGCTAGCGGGAGGCATTGGGGAGACCCAGTACTTC.

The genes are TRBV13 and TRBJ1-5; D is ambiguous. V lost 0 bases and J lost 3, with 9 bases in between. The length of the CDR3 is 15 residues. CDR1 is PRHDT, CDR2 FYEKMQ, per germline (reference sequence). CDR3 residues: CASSLGGRYNQPQHF. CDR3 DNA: TGTGCCAGCAGCTTAGGCGGACGGTACAATCAGCCCCAGCATTTT.

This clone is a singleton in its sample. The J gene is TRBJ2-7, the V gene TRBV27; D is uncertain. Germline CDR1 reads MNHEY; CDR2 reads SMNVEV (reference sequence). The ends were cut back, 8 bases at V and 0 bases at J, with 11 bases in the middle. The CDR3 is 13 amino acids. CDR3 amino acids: CASGRPHSYEQYF. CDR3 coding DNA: TGTGCCAGCGGAAGACCCCACTCCTACGAGCAGTACTTC.

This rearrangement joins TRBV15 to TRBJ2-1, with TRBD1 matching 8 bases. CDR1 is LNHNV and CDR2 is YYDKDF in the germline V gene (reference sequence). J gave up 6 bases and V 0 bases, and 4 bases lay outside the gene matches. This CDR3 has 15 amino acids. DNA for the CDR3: TGTGCCACCAGCAGAGACCAGGGGGCTCTCAATGAGCAGTTCTTC. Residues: CATSRDQGALNEQFF.

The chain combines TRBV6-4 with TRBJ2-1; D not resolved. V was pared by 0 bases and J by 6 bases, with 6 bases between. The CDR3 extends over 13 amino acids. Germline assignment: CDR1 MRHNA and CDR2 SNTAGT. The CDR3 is CASSDSNINEQFF. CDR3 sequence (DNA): TGTGCCAGCAGTGACTCGAATATCAATGAGCAGTTCTTC.

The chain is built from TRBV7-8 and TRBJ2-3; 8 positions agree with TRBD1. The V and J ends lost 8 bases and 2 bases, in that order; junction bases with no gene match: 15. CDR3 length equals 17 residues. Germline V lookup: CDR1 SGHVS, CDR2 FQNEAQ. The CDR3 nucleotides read TGTGCCAGCTACCTCTTTGCCAGGGGGCCCATCACAGATACGCAGTATTTT. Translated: CASYLFARGPITDTQYF. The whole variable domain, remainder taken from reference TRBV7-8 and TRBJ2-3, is GAGVSQSPRYKVAKRGQDVALRCDPISGHVSLFWYQQALGQGPEFLTYFQNEAQLDKSGLPSDRFFAERPEGSVSTLKIQRTQQEDSAVYLCASYLFARGPITDTQYFGPGTRLTVL.

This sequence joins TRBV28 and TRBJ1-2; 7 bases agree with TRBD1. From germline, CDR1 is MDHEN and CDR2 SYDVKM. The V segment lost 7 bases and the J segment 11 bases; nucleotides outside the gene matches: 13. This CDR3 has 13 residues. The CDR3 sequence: CASTPRSRDRYTF. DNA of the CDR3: TGTGCCAGCACTCCCCGAAGCCGGGACAGATACACCTTC.

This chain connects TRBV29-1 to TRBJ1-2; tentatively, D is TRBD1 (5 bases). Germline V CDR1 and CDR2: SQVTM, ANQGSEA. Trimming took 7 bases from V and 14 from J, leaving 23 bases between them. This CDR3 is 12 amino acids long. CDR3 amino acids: CSADRDAVRRTF. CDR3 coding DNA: TGCAGCGCCGACCGGGACGCAGTGAGGAGAACCTTC.

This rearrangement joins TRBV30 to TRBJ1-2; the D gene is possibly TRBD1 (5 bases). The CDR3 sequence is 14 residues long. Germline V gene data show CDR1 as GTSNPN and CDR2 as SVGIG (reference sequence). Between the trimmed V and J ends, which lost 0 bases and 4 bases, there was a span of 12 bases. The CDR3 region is CAWSVSQGSYGYTF. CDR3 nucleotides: TGTGCCTGGAGTGTAAGCCAGGGAAGCTATGGCTACACCTTC.

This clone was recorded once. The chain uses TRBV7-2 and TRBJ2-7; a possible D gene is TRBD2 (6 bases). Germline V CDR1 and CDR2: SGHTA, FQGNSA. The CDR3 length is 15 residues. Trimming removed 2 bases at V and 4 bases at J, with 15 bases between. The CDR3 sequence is CASSLKARAGYEQYF. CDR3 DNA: TGTGCCAGCAGCTTAAAAGCCAGGGCGGGGTACGAGCAGTACTTC. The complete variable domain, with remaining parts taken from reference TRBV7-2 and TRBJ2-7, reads GAGVSQSPSNKVTEKGKDVELRCDPISGHTALYWYRQSLGQGLEFLIYFQGNSAPDKSGLPSDRFSAERTGGSVSTLTIQRTQQEDSAVYLCASSLKARAGYEQYFGPGTRLTVT.

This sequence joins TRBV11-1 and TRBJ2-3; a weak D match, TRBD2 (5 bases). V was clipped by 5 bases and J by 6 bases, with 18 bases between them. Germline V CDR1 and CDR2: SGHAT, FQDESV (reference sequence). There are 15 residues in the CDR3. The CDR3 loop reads CASSRLESGGDTQYF. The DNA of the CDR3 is TGTGCCAGCAGCCGCTTAGAGAGCGGAGGCGATACGCAGTATTTT.

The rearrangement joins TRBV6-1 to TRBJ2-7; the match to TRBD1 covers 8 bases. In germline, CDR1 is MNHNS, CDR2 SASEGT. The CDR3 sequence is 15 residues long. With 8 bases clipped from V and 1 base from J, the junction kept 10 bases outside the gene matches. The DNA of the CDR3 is TGTGCCAGCCGGAGGGGGACAGGTTTTTCCTACGAGCAGTACTTC. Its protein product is CASRRGTGFSYEQYF.